These 32 T cell receptor beta chains came from one sample sequenced in a study of T cell responses to AZD1222 COVID-19 vaccine. Assay: immunoSEQ multiplex PCR; the TCRdb copy retains only in-frame clones and omits some. The table records tens of thousands of clones, approximately 85% of them present only once. Material: peripheral blood, obtained on day 0 of AZD1222 vaccination. These receptors originate from an adult in good health.

CDR3 sequence reads: CASSLDGTSSYEQYF. The CDR3 coding sequence is TGCGCCAGCAGCTTGGATGGTACCAGCTCCTACGAGCAGTACTTC. The chain carries TRBV5-1 and TRBJ2-7; no definite D call. This CDR3 is built from 15 residues. Germline CDR1 SGHRS, CDR2 YFSETQ. V shed 0 bases and J shed 0 bases, with 10 bases lying between them.

This clone was seen a handful of times. V and J are TRBV24-1 and TRBJ2-5; D possibly corresponds to TRBD1 (6 bases). V was shortened by 6 bases and J by 7 bases, with 17 bases between the two germline ends. Germline V gives CDR1 KGHDR, CDR2 SFDVKD. The CDR3 covers 14 residues. The CDR3 DNA sequence: TGTGCCACCAGTCATAGTCACAGGGTGGGGACCCAGTACTTC. Its translation is CATSHSHRVGTQYF.

This clone was observed once. The rearrangement uses TRBV6-5 and TRBJ2-7; 7 nucleotides line up with TRBD1. CDR3 length: 14 residues. CDR1 MNHEY and CDR2 SVGAGI come from the germline V gene. V lost 5 bases, J lost 3 bases, and 7 bases stayed unmatched. CDR3 region: CASSLRDRHYEQYF. In nucleotides, the CDR3 is TGTGCCAGCAGTCTCCGGGACAGACACTACGAGCAGTACTTC.

This clone showed up many times. The CDR3 is CASSRQGTARQPQHF. The DNA of the CDR3 is TGTGCCAGCAGTCGACAGGGGACGGCGAGACAGCCCCAGCATTTT. This rearrangement joins TRBV7-2 to TRBJ1-5; TRBD1 aligns across 8 bases. Germline CDR1 is SGHTA and CDR2 is FQGNSA. The CDR3 consists of 15 residues. J lost 7 bases, V lost 6 bases, and 11 bases had no gene match.

This clone came up once. This chain links TRBV21-1 with TRBJ1-3. TRBV21-1 is listed as a pseudogene. The CDR3 consists of 18 residues. This CDR3 reads CASSPRPAGWVTGNTIYF. Here the CDR3 DNA reads TGTGCCAGCAGCCCACGTCCCGCGGGATGGGTAACGGGAAACACCATATATTTT.

The J gene is TRBJ1-6, the V gene TRBV12-3 or TRBV12-4; D is ambiguous. This CDR3 contains 13 residues. V lost 6 bases and J lost 10, with 13 bases in between. The CDR3 DNA sequence: TGTGCCAGCAGCGACGGTGATGGCTCACCCCTCCACTTT. It codes for CASSDGDGSPLHF.

The chain uses TRBV9 and TRBJ1-1, with a weak D call TRBD1 (5 bases). The CDR3 sequence is 14 residues long. Between the trimmed V and J ends, which lost 0 bases and 3 bases, there was a span of 9 bases. Germline CDR1 is SGDLS and CDR2 is YYNGEE. This CDR3 reads CASSVAVGDTEAFF. The CDR3, as DNA: TGTGCCAGCAGCGTAGCCGTGGGGGACACTGAAGCTTTCTTT.

This chain uses TRBV10-3 with TRBJ1-4; D is possibly TRBD1 (5 bases). The CDR3 is 16 amino acids. Germline V gives CDR1 ENHRY, CDR2 SYGVKD. The germline V and J ends were trimmed by 5 bases and 4 bases, with 17 bases remaining between them. The CDR3 coding sequence is TGTGCCATCAGTCGCAGCCGGGACGGAATTAATGAAAAACTGTTTTTT. Translation: CAISRSRDGINEKLFF.

The V call is TRBV16, the J call TRBJ2-7; 8 bases are shared with TRBD1. This CDR3 is built from 12 residues. Losses at the gene ends were 4 bases for V and 4 bases for J; bases not matched to a gene: 0. Germline loops: CDR1 KGHSY, CDR2 FQNENV. The chain's CDR3 is CASSRQGYEQYF. The CDR3 DNA sequence: TGTGCCAGCAGCCGACAGGGGTACGAGCAGTACTTC.

The chain employs TRBV7-3 and TRBJ2-7, with 8 nucleotides matching TRBD1. The V segment lost 5 bases and the J segment 7 bases; nucleotides outside the gene matches: 7. Germline lookup yields CDR1 SGHTA and CDR2 FQGTGA. The CDR3 spans 13 residues. CDR3 protein: CASSTGQGKEQYF. In nucleotides, the CDR3 is TGTGCCAGCAGCACCGGACAGGGAAAGGAGCAGTACTTC.

The rearrangement links TRBV29-1 to TRBJ2-6; TRBD1 matches 9 bases. CDR1 is SQVTM and CDR2 is ANQGSEA in the germline V gene. This CDR3 comprises 14 residues. After removal of 6 bases from V and 2 bases from J, the junction contained 2 bases not matched to a gene. CDR3 amino acids: CSVRTGAGANVLTF. CDR3 nucleotides: TGCAGCGTACGGACAGGGGCTGGGGCCAACGTCCTGACTTTC.

The V gene is TRBV6-5, the J gene TRBJ1-3; D perhaps matches TRBD1 (5 bases). The CDR3 is made up of 14 amino acids. Per germline, CDR1 MNHEY and CDR2 SVGAGI. The germline V and J ends were trimmed by 2 bases and 4 bases, with 9 bases remaining between them. The chain's CDR3 is CASSYGGSGNTIYF. The CDR3 bases are TGTGCCAGCAGTTACGGGGGATCCGGAAACACCATATATTTT.

The V and J genes are TRBV7-2 and TRBJ2-3, with D unresolved. CDR3 size: 15 residues. Deletions cut 7 bases from V and 3 bases from J, with 17 bases between. Germline-derived CDR1 and CDR2 are SGHTA and FQGNSA. CDR3 sequence (DNA): TGTGCCAGCAACCCCGGAGTCTCTCGAACAGATACGCAGTATTTT. Translation: CASNPGVSRTDTQYF.

This chain connects TRBV11-2 to TRBJ2-3; TRBD2 is a possible D gene (5 bases). From germline, CDR1 is SGHAT and CDR2 FQNNGV. CDR3 length: 12 amino acids. The V end lost 1 base, the J end lost 7 bases, and 6 bases lay between the germline ends. CDR3 bases: TGTGCCAGCAGCTTAGTCGGGAATACGCAGTATTTT. It specifies CASSLVGNTQYF.

This clone came up once. The chain employs TRBV7-9 and TRBJ2-7; 7 bases align to TRBD1. The CDR3 extends over 14 amino acids. Germline V gene data show CDR1 as SEHNR and CDR2 as FQNEAQ (reference sequence). Trimming removed 1 base from V and 4 bases from J; junction bases left unmatched: 4. The CDR3, as DNA: TGTGCCAGCAGCTTAGGACAGGGATTTTACGAGCAGTACTTC. This encodes CASSLGQGFYEQYF.

The chain recombines TRBV28 with TRBJ2-7; TRBD1 might be the D (6 bases). CDR1 is MDHEN and CDR2 is SYDVKM in the germline V gene. The CDR3 extends over 15 amino acids. V was cut by 1 base and J by 4 bases, with 14 bases left in between. The CDR3 here is CASSLSTGTSYEQYF. The CDR3 DNA sequence: TGTGCCAGCAGTTTATCCACAGGGACCTCTTACGAGCAGTACTTC. The full variable domain, in which reference TRBV28 and TRBJ2-7 provide the parts outside the CDR3, is DVKVTQSSRYLVKRTGEKVFLECVQDMDHENMFWYRQDPGLGLRLIYFSYDVKMKEKGDIPEGYSVSREKKERFSLILESASTNQTSMYLCASSLSTGTSYEQYFGPGTRLTVT.

The rearrangement uses TRBV12-3 or TRBV12-4 and TRBJ1-6; TRBD1 matches at 10 bases. V lost 6 bases and J lost 9; bases outside the gene matches: 2. The CDR3 has 13 amino acids. This CDR3 reads CASSRDRGSPLHF. The DNA of the CDR3 is TGTGCCAGCAGCCGGGACAGGGGTTCACCCCTCCACTTT.

The chain recombines TRBV19 with TRBJ1-6; D possibly corresponds to TRBD1 (6 bases). The CDR3 consists of 16 residues. Trimming pared 3 bases from V and 4 bases from J, leaving 13 bases between. Germline-derived CDR1 and CDR2 are LNHDA and SQIVND (reference sequence). Here the CDR3 reads CASSIQGRGYNSPLHF. For the CDR3, the DNA is TGTGCCAGTAGTATTCAGGGGCGGGGATATAATTCACCCCTCCACTTT.

This clone showed up just once. The V call is TRBV27, the J call TRBJ1-2; 9 nucleotides align to TRBD1. V gave up 5 bases and J gave up 1 base; unmatched junction bases: 8. Looked up from germline, CDR1 is MNHEY and CDR2 is SMNVEV (reference sequence). The CDR3 has 16 amino acids. The CDR3 spells CASSPRTGVFNYGYTF. The CDR3 DNA is TGTGCCAGCAGTCCTCGGACAGGGGTGTTTAACTATGGCTACACCTTC.

This chain connects TRBV5-4 to TRBJ1-2; TRBD1 aligns across 7 bases. CDR1 SGHNT and CDR2 YYREEE come from the germline V gene (reference sequence). Trimming at V came to 0 bases and at J to 8 bases, leaving 16 bases not matched to a gene. The CDR3 sequence is 17 residues long. The CDR3, as DNA: TGTGCCAGCAGCTTGGGGACAGGAAAAAACAGTATGTACGGCTACACCTTC. Translation: CASSLGTGKNSMYGYTF.

The V call is TRBV6-5, the J call TRBJ1-5; D unresolved. The germline V gene encodes CDR1 MNHEY and CDR2 SVGAGI. The CDR3 has 15 amino acids. The V gene lost 0 bases and the J gene lost 0 bases, with 6 bases spanning the gap. In DNA form, the CDR3 reads TGTGCCAGCAGTTACTCGTACGATAGCAATCAGCCCCAGCATTTT. It encodes CASSYSYDSNQPQHF.

The chain carries TRBV6-2 or TRBV6-3 and TRBJ2-5; TRBD1 is a possible D gene (6 bases). Germline lookup yields CDR1 MNHEY and CDR2 SVGEGT. The V and J ends lost 5 bases and 8 bases respectively, with 15 bases between them. This CDR3 region has 13 residues. The CDR3 bases are TGTGCCAGCAGTGGGGGCCCGTTGGTTACCCAGTACTTC. This sequence encodes CASSGGPLVTQYF.

The chain recombines TRBV7-3 with TRBJ2-3; D possibly corresponds to TRBD2 (7 bases). From germline, CDR1 is SGHTA and CDR2 FQGTGA. Trimming removed 5 bases at V and 4 bases at J, with 19 bases between. CDR3 size: 16 residues. The CDR3 region is CASSLLGGASADTQYF. The DNA of the CDR3 is TGTGCCAGCAGCCTCCTTGGGGGGGCTTCGGCAGATACGCAGTATTTT. The variable domain in full, completed from reference TRBV7-3 and TRBJ2-3, reads GAGVSQTPSNKVTEKGKYVELRCDPISGHTALYWYRQSLGQGPEFLIYFQGTGAADDSGLPNDRFFAVRPEGSVSTLKIQRTERGDSAVYLCASSLLGGASADTQYFGPGTRLTVL.

The chain combines TRBV5-1 with TRBJ1-6, with a weak D call TRBD1 (5 bases). Germline V gives CDR1 SGHRS, CDR2 YFSETQ. The ends were cut back, 0 bases at V and 9 bases at J, with 13 bases in the middle. The CDR3 is made up of 15 amino acids. Written as DNA, the CDR3 is TGCGCCAGCAGCTTGGATCCAGGGACGGGTTCACCCCTCCACTTT. Translating gives CASSLDPGTGSPLHF.

The rearrangement uses TRBV9 and TRBJ1-2; D might be TRBD1 (5 bases). With 0 bases removed from V and 2 bases from J, the gap between germline ends came to 17 bases. This CDR3 contains 17 residues. The germline V gene has CDR1 SGDLS and CDR2 YYNGEE. In nucleotides, the CDR3 is TGTGCCAGCAGCGTAGACCAGGGAACACCGACAAACTATGGCTACACCTTC. Translation gives CASSVDQGTPTNYGYTF.

The chain carries TRBV5-1 and TRBJ1-5; tentative D call: TRBD1 (6 bases). This CDR3 spans 16 amino acids. Germline values: CDR1 SGHRS, CDR2 YFSETQ. Trimming took off 9 bases at V and 3 bases at J, with 22 bases between the two ends. The DNA of the CDR3 is TGCGCCAACCCCGACCGTCGGGGGCATTCCAATCAGCCCCAGCATTTT. Translation: CANPDRRGHSNQPQHF.

The rearrangement links TRBV2 to TRBJ2-1, with D uncertain. Germline-derived CDR1 and CDR2 are SNHLY and FYNNEI. Trimming cost V 1 base and J 4 bases, with 11 bases left between them. This CDR3 region has 15 residues. The CDR3 coding sequence is TGTGCCAGCAGTGAAGATGTCTCCGGATACAATGAGCAGTTCTTC. Protein: CASSEDVSGYNEQFF.

The chain carries TRBV5-1 and TRBJ1-2; 7 nucleotides align to TRBD1. The CDR3 sequence is 16 residues long. After removal of 0 bases from V and 1 base from J, the junction contained 6 bases not matched to a gene. CDR1 is SGHRS, CDR2 YFSETQ, per germline. For the CDR3, the DNA is TGCGCCAGCAGCTTGGAAGGGACAGTGGTTAACTATGGCTACACCTTC. Translating gives CASSLEGTVVNYGYTF.

This clone is a singleton in its sample. The chain has TRBV9 and TRBJ2-5; perhaps TRBD1 as D (6 bases). V shed 5 bases and J shed 2 bases, with 10 bases lying between them. CDR3 length: 13 amino acids. Looked up from germline, CDR1 is SGDLS and CDR2 is YYNGEE. The CDR3 here is CASSVGQQETQYF. CDR3 in DNA: TGTGCCAGCAGTGTTGGACAGCAAGAGACCCAGTACTTC.

The chain links TRBV3-1 (or the pseudogene TRBV3-2) to TRBJ1-5; no definite D call. Trimming cost V 4 bases and J 5 bases, with 15 bases left between them. This CDR3 is built from 15 residues. CDR1 and CDR2 (germline): LGHDT, YNNKEL (reference sequence). Here the CDR3 reads CASSPLARTYQPQHF. Here the CDR3 DNA reads TGTGCCAGCAGCCCTCTAGCGCGAACGTATCAGCCCCAGCATTTT.

V and J are TRBV9 and TRBJ2-1; 8 positions agree with TRBD1. The germline CDR1 and CDR2 sequences are SGDLS and YYNGEE. Germline trimming cut 5 bases from V and 3 bases from J; bases unmatched to any gene: 16. There are 18 residues in the CDR3. This CDR3 reads CASSTGGGFGTGYNEQFF. The CDR3 nucleotides read TGTGCCAGCAGTACAGGAGGGGGCTTCGGGACAGGCTACAATGAGCAGTTCTTC.

The chain has TRBV6-4 and TRBJ1-1; no firm D call. Looked up from germline, CDR1 is MRHNA and CDR2 is SNTAGT. CDR3 length: 13 amino acids. V shed 0 bases and J shed 4 bases, with 6 bases lying between them. As DNA, the CDR3 is TGTGCCAGCAGTGACTCGCGGGGCACTGAAGCTTTCTTT. Protein product: CASSDSRGTEAFF.